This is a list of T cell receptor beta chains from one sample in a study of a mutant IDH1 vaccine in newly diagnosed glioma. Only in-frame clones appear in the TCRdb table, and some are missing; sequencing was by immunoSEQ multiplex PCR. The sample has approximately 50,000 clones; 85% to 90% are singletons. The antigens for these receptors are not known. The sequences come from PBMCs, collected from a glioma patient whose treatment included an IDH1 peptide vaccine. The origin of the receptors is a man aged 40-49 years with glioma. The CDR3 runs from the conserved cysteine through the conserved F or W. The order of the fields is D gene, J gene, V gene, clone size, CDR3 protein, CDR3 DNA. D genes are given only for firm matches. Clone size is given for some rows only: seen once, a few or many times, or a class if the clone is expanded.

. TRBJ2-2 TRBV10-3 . CAIRKTEAGELFF TGTGCCATCAGGAAGACAGAAGCCGGGGAGCTGTTTTTT
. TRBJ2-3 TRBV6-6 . CASSSSRNRYTDTQYF TGTGCCAGCAGTTCCTCTCGCAATCGCTACACAGATACGCAGTATTTT
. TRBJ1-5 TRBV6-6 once CASSYSGDQPQHF TGTGCCAGCAGTTACTCAGGAGATCAGCCCCAGCATTTT
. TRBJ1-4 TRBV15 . CATTRGPSEKLFF TGTGCCACGACCCGGGGTCCCTCTGAAAAACTGTTTTTT
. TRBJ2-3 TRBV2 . CASASTGAPTDTQYF TGTGCCAGCGCCTCGACGGGAGCCCCCACAGATACGCAGTATTTT
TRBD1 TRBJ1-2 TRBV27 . CASSSRGPNYGYTF TGTGCCAGCAGTTCCAGGGGGCCGAACTATGGCTACACCTTC
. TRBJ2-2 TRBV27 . CASSLRGAGELFF TGTGCCAGCAGTCTCAGGGGTGCCGGGGAGCTGTTTTTT
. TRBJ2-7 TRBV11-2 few CASSQRSAREQYF TGTGCCAGCAGTCAGAGGTCTGCTCGTGAGCAGTACTTC
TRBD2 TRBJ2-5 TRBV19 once CASRGTSGRTYQETQYF TGTGCCAGTAGGGGGACTAGCGGGAGGACGTACCAAGAGACCCAGTACTTC
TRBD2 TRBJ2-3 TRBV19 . CASSPLGERASGSPSTDTQYF TGTGCCAGTAGTCCGTTGGGGGAGAGGGCTAGCGGGAGCCCTAGCACAGATACGCAGTATTTT
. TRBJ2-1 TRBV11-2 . CASRGPAYNEQFF TGTGCCAGCAGGGGCCCGGCCTACAATGAGCAGTTCTTC
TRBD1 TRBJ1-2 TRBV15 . CATSRDRTGYVGYTF TGTGCCACCAGCAGAGATCGGACAGGGTACGTGGGCTACACCTTC
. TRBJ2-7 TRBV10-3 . CAISEVSGSYEQYF TGTGCCATCAGTGAGGTTAGCGGTTCATACGAGCAGTACTTC
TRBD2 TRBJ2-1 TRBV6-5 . CASSYGASGPNEQFF TGTGCCAGCAGTTACGGGGCTAGCGGGCCCAATGAGCAGTTCTTC
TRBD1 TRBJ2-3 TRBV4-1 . CASSQDGQGTDTQYF TGCGCCAGCAGCCAAGACGGACAGGGGACAGATACGCAGTATTTT
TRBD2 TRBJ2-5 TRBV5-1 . CASSLPSGSETQYF TGCGCCAGCAGCTTGCCCAGCGGGAGTGAGACCCAGTACTTC
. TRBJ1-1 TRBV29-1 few CSPSYNTEAFF TGCAGCCCTAGCTACAACACTGAAGCTTTCTTT
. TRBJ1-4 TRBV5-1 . CASSLAGGREEKLFF TGCGCCAGCAGCTTGGCCGGAGGGCGCGAAGAAAAACTGTTTTTT
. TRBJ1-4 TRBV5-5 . CASSSEGPNEKLFF TGTGCCAGCAGCAGCGAAGGCCCTAATGAAAAACTGTTTTTT
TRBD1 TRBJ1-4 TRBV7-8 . CASSYRRGDEKLFF TGTGCCAGCAGTTACCGCAGGGGGGACGAAAAACTGTTTTTT
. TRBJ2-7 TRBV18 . CASSPPGFYEQYF TGTGCCAGCTCACCACCGGGGTTCTACGAGCAGTACTTC
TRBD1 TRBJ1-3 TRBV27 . CASRRTGGSGNTIYF TGTGCCAGCAGGCGGACAGGGGGAAGTGGAAACACCATATATTTT
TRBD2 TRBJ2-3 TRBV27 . CASSRLAGDGTDTQYF TGTGCCAGCAGCCGACTAGCGGGAGACGGAACAGATACGCAGTATTTT
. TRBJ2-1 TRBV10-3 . CAISEPIGLGGALLDEQFF TGTGCCATCAGTGAGCCTATCGGCCTGGGTGGAGCCCTTCTAGATGAGCAGTTCTTC
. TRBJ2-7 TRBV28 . CASTSGGAWSEQYF TGTGCCAGCACGTCCGGGGGCGCGTGGAGCGAGCAGTACTTC